These 14 T cell receptor beta chains came from one sample sequenced in a study of blood T cells in healthy people across ages (dated by TCRdb to the mid-2010s). Preparation of the library involved 5' RACE. Data came from an Illumina HiSeq 2500. A second 7 to 11 cycle PCR used a sample-barcoded 5' primer and a J-beta primer mix. Using fastp at Q25 and MiXCR, TCRdb reprocessed the public reads and kept productive beta chains. CDR3 protein sequences are deduplicated, and each keeps its most common genes and DNA. This sample lists over a million distinct CDR3 sequences; 45% to 70% were detected once. Clones ranked in the top ten supply 5% to 7% of the sample. The sequenced material came from blood. The receptors here all came from a man aged 18-30 years in good health.

Here the CDR3 reads CASRMGQGNDEQYF. CDR3 nucleotide sequence: TGTGCCAGCAGGATGGGGCAGGGTAACGACGAGCAGTACTTC. The chain carries TRBV27 and TRBJ2-7; D is possibly TRBD1 (5 bases). Germline loops: CDR1 MNHEY, CDR2 SMNVEV (reference sequence). V was shortened by 6 bases and J by 5 bases, with 17 bases between the two germline ends. CDR3 size: 14 residues.

This rearrangement joins TRBV2 to TRBJ2-1; 8 nucleotides line up with TRBD1. The length of the CDR3 is 14 residues. Germline assignment: CDR1 SNHLY and CDR2 FYNNEI. The V segment lost 8 bases and the J segment 4 bases; nucleotides outside the gene matches: 7. The CDR3, as DNA: TGTGCCAGCCACGACGGACAGGGTTACAATGAGCAGTTCTTC. This encodes CASHDGQGYNEQFF.

This chain connects TRBV6-1 to TRBJ1-1, with no clear D. The V end was cut by 3 bases, the J end by 2 bases, with 10 bases between. The CDR3 totals 14 residues. CDR1 is MNHNS, CDR2 SASEGT, per germline. CDR3 nucleotides: TGTGCCAGCAGTGAGTTGGGCAGCAACACTGAAGCTTTCTTT. Translating gives CASSELGSNTEAFF.

The rearrangement joins TRBV19 to TRBJ1-1, with 8 bases identical to TRBD1. The CDR3 is made up of 14 amino acids. Germline V gene data show CDR1 as LNHDA and CDR2 as SQIVND (reference sequence). J was trimmed by 4 bases and V by 7 bases; bases with no gene match: 8. CDR3 DNA: TGTGCCAGTAATGCCAGGGGGCTAGGCACTGAAGCTTTCTTT. Protein product: CASNARGLGTEAFF.

This chain uses TRBV20-1 with TRBJ2-7, with TRBD1 identical over 7 bases. V trimming: 5 bases; J trimming: 3 bases; junction bases outside the gene matches: 4. Germline V gene data show CDR1 as DFQATT and CDR2 as SNEGSKA (reference sequence). The CDR3 is made up of 12 amino acids. CDR3 amino acids: CSAAGTDYEQYF. The CDR3 bases are TGCAGTGCTGCCGGGACAGACTACGAGCAGTACTTC.

The CDR3 reads CASSSLTKTALKETQYF. CDR3 DNA: TGTGCCAGCAGTTCGCTCACTAAGACGGCCTTGAAAGAGACCCAGTACTTC. The V call is TRBV27, the J call TRBJ2-5; no firm D call. V shed 4 bases and J shed 3 bases, with 21 bases lying between them. From germline, CDR1 is MNHEY and CDR2 SMNVEV (reference sequence). The CDR3 runs to 17 residues.

The chain links TRBV5-1 to TRBJ2-1; 13 bases fit TRBD2. The V segment lost 4 bases and the J segment 0 bases; nucleotides outside the gene matches: 4. This CDR3 region has 17 residues. Germline CDR1 is SGHRS and CDR2 is YFSETQ. This CDR3 reads CASSGTSGASSYNEQFF. The CDR3 DNA reads as TGCGCCAGCAGCGGGACTAGCGGGGCGTCCTCCTACAATGAGCAGTTCTTC.

This clonotype was observed a few times. CDR3 coding DNA: TGTGCCAGCGGTTGGACAGGGGTTTCCACCGGGGAGCTGTTTTTT. Encoded protein: CASGWTGVSTGELFF. The rearrangement joins TRBV2 to TRBJ2-2, with 9 positions matching TRBD1. The CDR3 covers 15 residues. V lost 8 bases, J lost 4 bases, and 8 bases stayed unmatched. Germline-derived CDR1 and CDR2 are SNHLY and FYNNEI.

The chain is built from TRBV12-3 or TRBV12-4 and TRBJ2-5; 9 bases line up with TRBD2. J gave up 1 base and V 6 bases, and 6 bases lay outside the gene matches. CDR3 length: 15 amino acids. DNA of the CDR3: TGTGCCAGCAGCAAACTAGCGGGTTCCCAAGAGACCCAGTACTTC. Translating it yields CASSKLAGSQETQYF.

The chain has TRBV20-1 and TRBJ1-6; D remains unclear. CDR1 DFQATT and CDR2 SNEGSKA come from the germline V gene (reference sequence). V was shortened by 6 bases and J by 7 bases, with 16 bases between the two germline ends. The CDR3 is made up of 14 amino acids. The CDR3 sequence is CSASAGEGNSPLHF. The CDR3 DNA follows: TGCAGTGCCTCGGCCGGAGAAGGAAATTCACCCCTCCACTTT.

This clonotype was recorded a few times. This CDR3 reads CASSQLWENRNEQFF. CDR3 bases: TGCGCCAGCAGCCAACTATGGGAAAATCGCAATGAGCAGTTCTTC. The V call is TRBV4-1, the J call TRBJ2-1; no clear D. The ends were cut back, 2 bases at V and 6 bases at J, with 14 bases in the middle. The CDR3 extends over 15 amino acids. Germline values: CDR1 MGHRA, CDR2 YSYEKL.

A few counts support this clonotype. This CDR3 reads CSVHSENYGYTF. For the CDR3, the DNA is TGCAGCGTTCATAGTGAGAACTATGGCTACACCTTC. This chain connects TRBV29-1 to TRBJ1-2; no reliable D call. CDR3 length: 12 amino acids. Germline values: CDR1 SQVTM, CDR2 ANQGSEA. V was pared by 5 bases and J by 2 bases, with 9 bases between.

The chain joins TRBV4-1 to TRBJ2-7; no reliable D call. Per germline, CDR1 MGHRA and CDR2 YSYEKL. Trimming cost V 3 bases and J 0 bases, with 12 bases left between them. This CDR3 has 15 residues. The CDR3 loop reads CASSQKRLTSYEQYF. CDR3 DNA sequence: TGCGCCAGCAGCCAGAAACGGCTGACCTCCTACGAGCAGTACTTC.

This chain links TRBV4-1 with TRBJ1-4; TRBD1 matches 7 bases. CDR3 size: 16 residues. V was pared by 4 bases and J by 5 bases, with 10 bases of the junction left unmatched. Germline assignment: CDR1 MGHRA and CDR2 YSYEKL. CDR3 sequence reads: CASSLRRSTGNEKLFF. The CDR3, as DNA: TGCGCCAGCAGCCTGAGAAGATCGACAGGGAATGAAAAACTGTTTTTT.